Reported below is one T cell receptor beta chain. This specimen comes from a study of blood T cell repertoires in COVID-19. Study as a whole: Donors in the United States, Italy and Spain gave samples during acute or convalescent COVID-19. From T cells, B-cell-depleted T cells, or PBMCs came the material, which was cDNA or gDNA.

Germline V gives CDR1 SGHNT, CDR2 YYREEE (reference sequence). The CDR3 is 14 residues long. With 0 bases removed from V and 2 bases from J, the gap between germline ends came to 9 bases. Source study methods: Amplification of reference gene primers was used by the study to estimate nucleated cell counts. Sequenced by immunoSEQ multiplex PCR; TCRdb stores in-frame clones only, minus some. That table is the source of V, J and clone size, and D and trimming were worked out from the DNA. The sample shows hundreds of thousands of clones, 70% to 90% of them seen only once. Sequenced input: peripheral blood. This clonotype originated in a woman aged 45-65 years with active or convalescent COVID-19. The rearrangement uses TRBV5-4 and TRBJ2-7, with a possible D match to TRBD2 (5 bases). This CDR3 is CASSLVTSPYEQYF. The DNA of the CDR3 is TGTGCCAGCAGCTTGGTAACTAGTCCCTACGAGCAGTACTTC.